Presented here are 13 T cell receptor beta chains from one specimen sequenced in a study of OX40 agonist ivuxolimab in advanced cancers. Data came from immunoSEQ multiplex PCR; TCRdb stores just in-frame clones and leaves some out. The table shows about 75,000 clones, with about 88% occurring only once. Sequencing was performed on CD4+ or CD8+ T cells sorted from blood, taken in a trial of the OX40 agonist ivuxolimab. The receptors originated from an adult with an advanced solid tumor such as melanoma, head and neck, liver or kidney cancer.

The rearrangement uses TRBV7-2 and TRBJ1-4, with TRBD1 as a possible D gene (6 bases). The CDR3 consists of 16 residues. V lost 2 bases, J lost 8 bases, and 18 bases lay in between. Germline CDR1 is SGHTA and CDR2 is FQGNSA. The CDR3 loop is CASSLTAGRGNEKLFF. The CDR3 region has the DNA TGTGCCAGCAGCTTAACGGCGGGCAGGGGTAACGAAAAACTGTTTTTT.

V and J are TRBV5-1 and TRBJ2-2; D might be TRBD2 (5 bases). The CDR3 sequence is 16 residues long. V lost 0 bases and J 7 bases, leaving 16 bases between the germline ends. Germline CDR1 reads SGHRS; CDR2 reads YFSETQ. CDR3 bases: TGCGCCAGCAGCTTGGTGGCGGCTCGGGATGTCGGGGAGCTGTTTTTT. Its protein is CASSLVAARDVGELFF.

CDR3 sequence reads: CASSLGWGADTEAFF. The CDR3 nucleotides are TGTGCCAGCAGCTTGGGTTGGGGGGCGGACACTGAAGCTTTCTTT. The V gene is TRBV5-6, the J gene TRBJ1-1; D is perhaps TRBD1 (6 bases). The CDR3 has 15 residues. Germline V lookup: CDR1 SGHDT, CDR2 YYEEEE. The germline V and J ends were trimmed by 0 bases and 3 bases, with 12 bases remaining between them. The full variable domain, with the rest looked up from reference TRBV5-6 and TRBJ1-1, is DAGVTQSPTHLIKTRGQQVTLRCSPKSGHDTVSWYQQALGQGPQFIFQYYEEEERQRGNFPDRFSGHQFPNYSSELNVNALLLGDSALYLCASSLGWGADTEAFFGQGTRLTVV.

This clone is deemed medium-sized. The rearrangement joins TRBV2 to TRBJ1-4, with a tentative D call TRBD1 (5 bases). V gave up 6 bases and J gave up 0 bases, with 14 bases separating them. Germline lookup yields CDR1 SNHLY and CDR2 FYNNEI. The CDR3 contains 16 residues. The CDR3 protein is CASRTTDRSTNEKLFF. In nucleotides, the CDR3 is TGTGCCAGCAGGACGACAGACAGATCAACTAATGAAAAACTGTTTTTT.

The chain links TRBV28 to TRBJ2-5; D not certain. This CDR3 region has 11 residues. CDR1 MDHEN and CDR2 SYDVKM come from the germline V gene. The V end was cut by 4 bases, the J end by 6 bases, with 6 bases between. CDR3 nucleotides: TGTGCCAGCAGTTCCCCGAAGACCCAGTACTTC. This sequence encodes CASSSPKTQYF.

This clone was detected only once. V gene TRBV5-5 combines with J gene TRBJ2-7; the match to TRBD1 covers 9 bases. The CDR3 is 15 amino acids. CDR1 is SGHKS and CDR2 is YYEKEE in the germline V gene (reference sequence). V shed 3 bases, J shed 2 bases, and the junction held 6 bases outside the gene matches. The CDR3 reads CASSSGDRVAYEQYF. CDR3 nucleotide sequence: TGTGCCAGCAGCTCAGGGGACAGGGTGGCCTACGAGCAGTACTTC.

The CDR3 bases are TGTGCCAGCAGTTCCCTGGGCGTTTGGACCCTCCACTTT. This encodes CASSSLGVWTLHF. The chain combines TRBV27 with TRBJ1-6; D call uncertain. V dropped 4 bases and J dropped 14 bases, with 15 bases sitting between them. CDR1 and CDR2 (germline): MNHEY, SMNVEV (reference sequence). This CDR3 contains 13 residues.

This clone was observed a single time. V gene TRBV7-2 combines with J gene TRBJ1-3; TRBD1 is a possible D gene (5 bases). V was pared by 1 base and J by 5 bases, with 18 bases between. The germline gives CDR1 SGHTA, CDR2 FQGNSA. The CDR3 contains 17 residues. The CDR3 region is CASSLGQGMLWRNTIYF. The CDR3 nucleotides read TGTGCCAGCAGCTTAGGGCAGGGAATGCTCTGGAGAAACACCATATATTTT.

The V gene is TRBV10-3, the J gene TRBJ1-1, with D maybe TRBD1 (6 bases). The V end lost 6 bases, the J end lost 1 base, and 12 bases lay between the germline ends. CDR1 is ENHRY, CDR2 SYGVKD, per germline. This CDR3 has 14 residues. CDR3 nucleotides: TGTGCCATCAGAGCCGGGACACCGAACACTGAAGCTTTCTTT. It translates to CAIRAGTPNTEAFF.

The rearrangement joins TRBV5-1 to TRBJ1-1; tentatively, D is TRBD1 (6 bases). Germline V gene sequence: CDR1 SGHRS, CDR2 YFSETQ. The CDR3 covers 16 residues. V was pared by 2 bases and J by 0 bases, with 14 bases between. The CDR3 spells CASSFGRGSMNTEAFF. DNA for the CDR3: TGCGCCAGCAGCTTTGGGAGGGGGAGTATGAACACTGAAGCTTTCTTT.

This CDR3 reads CASSLSGKKNSPLHF. The CDR3, as DNA: TGTGCCAGCAGCTTAAGTGGGAAGAAGAATTCACCCCTCCACTTT. V usage is TRBV7-6 and J usage is TRBJ1-6, with unresolved D. The V and J ends lost 2 bases and 7 bases respectively, with 12 bases between them. The length of the CDR3 is 15 residues. CDR1 is SGHVS and CDR2 is FNYEAQ in the germline V gene.

This clone was detected once. As DNA, the CDR3 is TGTGCCAGCAGCTTAGCGGGGAGATACGAGCAGTACTTC. It translates to CASSLAGRYEQYF. V and J are TRBV7-2 and TRBJ2-7; D perhaps matches TRBD2 (5 bases). The germline gives CDR1 SGHTA, CDR2 FQGNSA. CDR3 length equals 13 residues. Trimming removed 0 bases at V and 4 bases at J, with 7 bases between. Full variable domain (rest looked up from reference TRBV7-2 and TRBJ2-7): GAGVSQSPSNKVTEKGKDVELRCDPISGHTALYWYRQSLGQGLEFLIYFQGNSAPDKSGLPSDRFSAERTGGSVSTLTIQRTQQEDSAVYLCASSLAGRYEQYFGPGTRLTVT.

The J gene is TRBJ2-5, the V gene TRBV5-4; TRBD2 agrees at 7 bases. The CDR3 is 15 residues long. CDR1 is SGHNT and CDR2 is YYREEE in the germline V gene (reference sequence). Trimming took 5 bases from V and 1 from J; bases not matched to a gene: 8. The CDR3 bases are TGTGCCAGCAGGCTGGGGGGGGACCGCCAAGAGACCCAGTACTTC. It translates to CASRLGGDRQETQYF.